The 7 T cell receptor beta chains below all came from one sample that was sequenced in a study of human T cells and chemical hapten exposure. TCRdb independently ran MiXCR on the RACE reads; one entry per CDR3 protein. Of 180,000 or so distinct CDR3 sequences in the sample, about 14% were seen once. The time point here: patch test 1, 2 weeks after DPC sensitization. The treatment was: therapeutic diphenylcyclopropenone sensitization with weekly scalp DPC. This material consisted of whole blood, taken in connection with sensitization to the hapten diphenylcyclopropenone (DPC). These TCRs come from a woman aged 25 to 45 with alopecia areata. Some clones in this sample may be carry-over from other donors' samples.

The chain has TRBV7-9 and TRBJ2-7; 7 nucleotides line up with TRBD1. V was pared by 0 bases and J by 0 bases, with 5 bases of the junction left unmatched. The CDR3 extends over 16 amino acids. Germline CDR1 SEHNR, CDR2 FQNEAQ (reference sequence). DNA of the CDR3: TGTGCCAGCAGCTTAGCGGCCGGGACAGCCTCCTACGAGCAGTACTTC. Protein product: CASSLAAGTASYEQYF.

This clonotype was seen more than once but under ten times. This chain links TRBV12-3 or TRBV12-4 with TRBJ1-1; 7 nucleotides agree with TRBD1. V was pared by 3 bases and J by 2 bases, with 12 bases of the junction left unmatched. The CDR3 runs to 17 residues. CDR3 sequence reads: CASSFPILGQTNTEAFF. The CDR3 DNA is TGTGCCAGCAGTTTCCCGATTTTGGGACAGACCAACACTGAAGCTTTCTTT.

This clonotype was found a few times. The V and J genes are TRBV12-3 or TRBV12-4 and TRBJ2-1; D is possibly TRBD2 (7 bases). The CDR3 consists of 15 residues. Trimming left V 1 base short and J 5 bases short, with 12 bases between. The CDR3 DNA sequence: TGTGCCAGCAGTTTAGGAGGGGGGGGTGACAATGAGCAGTTCTTC. It codes for CASSLGGGGDNEQFF.

V usage is TRBV15 and J usage is TRBJ1-6; D not resolved. V was pared by 0 bases and J by 7 bases, with 10 bases between. Germline V gene data show CDR1 as LNHNV and CDR2 as YYDKDF (reference sequence). The CDR3 consists of 15 residues. The CDR3 nucleotides read TGTGCCACCAGCAGAGATCTCGACGGAAATTCACCCCTCCACTTT. It encodes CATSRDLDGNSPLHF. The full variable domain, rest sourced from reference TRBV15 and TRBJ1-6, is DAMVIQNPRYQVTQFGKPVTLSCSQTLNHNVMYWYQQKSSQAPKLLFHYYDKDFNNEADTPDNFQSRRPNTSFCFLDIRSPGLGDTAMYLCATSRDLDGNSPLHFGNGTRLTVT.

The genes are TRBV6-6 and TRBJ2-5; 12 bases line up with TRBD1. The CDR3 is 16 amino acids. V shed 6 bases and J 5 bases; nucleotides not matched to a gene: 10. CDR1 MNHNY and CDR2 SVGAGI come from the germline V gene (reference sequence). The CDR3 DNA follows: TGTGCCAGCAGAGACGGGGACAGGGGGCTTCGGGAGACCCAGTACTTC. Encoded protein: CASRDGDRGLRETQYF.

This clonotype was counted between two and nine times. The chain combines TRBV6-2 or TRBV6-3 with TRBJ1-4; TRBD1 matches at 8 bases. Germline V lookup: CDR1 MNHEY, CDR2 SVGEGT. V shed 7 bases, J shed 7 bases, and the junction held 8 bases outside the gene matches. The CDR3 has 14 residues. The CDR3 DNA sequence: TGTGCCAGCAAACCCAGGGGGCTTGGTGAAAAACTGTTTTTT. Protein: CASKPRGLGEKLFF.

The V and J genes are TRBV29-1 and TRBJ2-5, with D maybe TRBD1 (5 bases). Germline V gene sequence: CDR1 SQVTM, CDR2 ANQGSEA. The length of the CDR3 is 12 residues. V shed 3 bases and J shed 3 bases, with 8 bases lying between them. CDR3 DNA: TGCAGCGTTGATAGGGGTGAAGAGACCCAGTACTTC. Encoded protein: CSVDRGEETQYF.